This T cell receptor (beta chain) was recorded in a study of T cell repertoires in ileal Crohn's disease. Background on the study: About half of patients got postoperative therapy: about ten thiopurines, approximately 17 anti-TNF. Biopsies of the neoterminal ileum at postoperative colonoscopy form M6 samples.

Broader study findings: Active smokers at surgery had more clonal expansions than non-smokers. Sorted CD8 T cells held more high-frequency clones than CD4.

Time point described: neoterminal ileum biopsy at postoperative endoscopy, about 6 months after surgery. Regarding this clone: Its antigen is not known.

Here immunoSEQ multiplex PCR was the method, and the copy in TCRdb shows in-frame clones only, minus some. The repertoire includes over 3,000 clones, 81% of them detected once, and around 5.5% sits in the top ten. Sequencing used ileal tissue. The clonotype was recovered from an adult with Crohn's disease.

DNA for the CDR3: TGTGCCACCAGCACAAGACTAGCGGGAGTTACAGATACGCAGTATTTT. This encodes CATSTRLAGVTDTQYF. The chain employs TRBV15 and TRBJ2-3, with 12 bases that match TRBD2. V trimming: 4 bases; J trimming: 3 bases; junction bases outside the gene matches: 5. The germline V gene has CDR1 LNHNV and CDR2 YYDKDF (reference sequence). CDR3 length: 16 residues.